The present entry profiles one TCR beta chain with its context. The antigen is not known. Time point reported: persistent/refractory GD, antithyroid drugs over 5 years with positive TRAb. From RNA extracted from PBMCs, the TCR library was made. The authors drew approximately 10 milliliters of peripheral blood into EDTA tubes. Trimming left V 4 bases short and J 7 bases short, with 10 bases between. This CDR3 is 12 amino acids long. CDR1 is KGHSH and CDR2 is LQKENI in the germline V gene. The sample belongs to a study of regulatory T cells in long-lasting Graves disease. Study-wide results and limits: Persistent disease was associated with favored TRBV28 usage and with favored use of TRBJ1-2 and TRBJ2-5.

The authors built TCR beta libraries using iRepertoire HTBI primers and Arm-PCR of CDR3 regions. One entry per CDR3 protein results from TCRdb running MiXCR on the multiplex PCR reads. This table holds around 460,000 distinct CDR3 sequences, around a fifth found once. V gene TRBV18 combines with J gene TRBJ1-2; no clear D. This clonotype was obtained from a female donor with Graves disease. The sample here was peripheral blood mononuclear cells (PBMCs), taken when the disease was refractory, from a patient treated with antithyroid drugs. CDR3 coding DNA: TGTGCCAGCTCACTAGAGACGGGTGGCTACACCTTC. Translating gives CASSLETGGYTF.